What follows are 26 T cell receptor beta chains derived from one specimen sequenced in a study of cytomegalovirus exposure and HLA in healthy donors. Vbeta (60) and Jbeta (13) primers were used in the PCR. The table came from immunoSEQ multiplex PCR; TCRdb's copy has only in-frame clones and leaves some out. The data contain just over 150,000 clones, about 88% of them seen just once; the ten biggest clones take up less than 2.5%. Sequences were obtained from PBMCs. The receptors here all came from a woman between 18 and 29 years old in good health and CMV-seronegative.

This clone appeared once. The chain recombines TRBV28 with TRBJ2-7; D remains unclear. CDR3 length: 11 amino acids. Per the germline V gene, CDR1 is MDHEN and CDR2 is SYDVKM. Trimming cost V 5 bases and J 3 bases, with 5 bases left between them. The CDR3 region is CASSLFYEQYF. The DNA of the CDR3 is TGTGCCAGCAGTCTGTTCTACGAGCAGTACTTC.

The table lists this clone with a count of one. V gene TRBV11-2 combines with J gene TRBJ2-2; D uncertain. CDR1 is SGHAT, CDR2 FQNNGV, per germline. This CDR3 is built from 16 residues. V was clipped by 5 bases and J by 0 bases, with 13 bases between them. CDR3 loop: CASSPPSVTNTGELFF. CDR3 bases: TGTGCCAGCAGCCCGCCCAGCGTGACGAACACCGGGGAGCTGTTTTTT.

The rearrangement uses TRBV5-4 and TRBJ2-7, with D possibly matching TRBD2 (6 bases). Trimming removed 1 base at V and 2 bases at J, with 7 bases between. Per the germline V gene, CDR1 is SGHNT and CDR2 is YYREEE (reference sequence). The CDR3 length is 13 residues. CDR3 DNA: TGTGCCAGCAGCTTGTGGGGGGCCTACGAGCAGTACTTC. Protein sequence: CASSLWGAYEQYF.

The chain employs TRBV9 and TRBJ2-3; tentatively, D is TRBD2 (7 bases). Trimming cost V 0 bases and J 2 bases, with 10 bases left between them. This CDR3 spans 15 amino acids. Germline CDR1 is SGDLS and CDR2 is YYNGEE. The CDR3 region has the DNA TGTGCCAGCAGCGTAGGCGGGGGCTACACAGATACGCAGTATTTT. This codes for CASSVGGGYTDTQYF.

V usage is TRBV2 and J usage is TRBJ2-2; 10 nucleotides line up with TRBD1. V was clipped by 6 bases and J by 3 bases; unmatched bases: 1. The CDR3 loop spans 14 amino acids. Germline lookup yields CDR1 SNHLY and CDR2 FYNNEI. The CDR3 sequence: CASRGTGDTGELFF. The CDR3 nucleotides read TGTGCCAGCAGGGGGACAGGGGACACCGGGGAGCTGTTTTTT.

The rearrangement links TRBV6-1 to TRBJ2-5; maybe TRBD2 (6 bases). There are 11 residues in the CDR3. Germline V CDR1 and CDR2: MNHNS, SASEGT. V lost 3 bases to trimming and J lost 11 bases, with 10 bases between them. Here the CDR3 DNA reads TGTGCCAGCAGTGACCGCCGGGGGCAGTACTTC. Protein sequence: CASSDRRGQYF.

The chain is built from TRBV5-1 and TRBJ2-7, with D possibly TRBD1 on 6 matching bases. This CDR3 has 14 residues. Germline-derived CDR1 and CDR2 are SGHRS and YFSETQ. V was trimmed by 4 bases and J by 6 bases, leaving 17 bases between them. CDR3 sequence reads: CASSLLDSVSEQYF. DNA for the CDR3: TGCGCCAGCAGCCTACTGGACAGTGTCTCCGAGCAGTACTTC.

V is TRBV5-1 and J is TRBJ2-7; maybe TRBD2 (5 bases). Trimming removed 4 bases from V and 9 bases from J, with 23 bases in between. Germline-derived CDR1 and CDR2 are SGHRS and YFSETQ. The CDR3 has 15 amino acids. As DNA, the CDR3 is TGCGCCAGCAGCCCGAACGACGGGATCTACGATGGGCAGTACTTC. Translated, it gives CASSPNDGIYDGQYF.

This sequence joins TRBV28 and TRBJ2-7; D is undetermined. The CDR3 is 13 amino acids. Germline V CDR1 and CDR2: MDHEN, SYDVKM. V was clipped by 7 bases and J by 2 bases, with 12 bases between them. CDR3 bases: TGTGCCAGCACCCCGAGGAGCCCCTACGAGCAGTACTTC. This gives the protein CASTPRSPYEQYF.

This clone has just one count. The chain uses TRBV6-1 and TRBJ2-5; 9 bases align to TRBD1. The DNA end is more similar to TRBJ2-7, so the J call may be wrong. The CDR3 covers 14 residues. From germline, CDR1 is MNHNS and CDR2 SASEGT. The DNA for the CDR3 is TGTGCCAGCAGTCCGGACAGGGGACCCTACGAGCAGTACTTC. Residues: CASSPDRGPYEQYF.

This clone was counted a single time. This sequence joins TRBV19 and TRBJ2-1; D unclear. The CDR3 covers 14 residues. Trimming left V 3 bases short and J 0 bases short, with 6 bases between. Looked up from germline, CDR1 is LNHDA and CDR2 is SQIVND (reference sequence). The CDR3 reads CASSISFSYNEQFF. In DNA form, the CDR3 reads TGTGCCAGTAGTATTAGCTTCTCCTACAATGAGCAGTTCTTC.

The V call is TRBV30, the J call TRBJ2-5; TRBD2 matches at 9 bases. The germline CDR1 and CDR2 sequences are GTSNPN and SVGIG (reference sequence). The CDR3 is 16 amino acids. The V gene end was trimmed by 3 bases and the J gene end by 0 bases; junction bases not matched to a gene: 8. The DNA of the CDR3 is TGTGCCTGGAGGAGGGCTAGCGGGATGTACCAAGAGACCCAGTACTTC. Its protein product is CAWRRASGMYQETQYF.

This clone came up once. The rearrangement links TRBV25-1 to TRBJ2-7; D not resolved. Germline V gene data show CDR1 as MGHDK and CDR2 as SYGVNS. The germline V and J ends were trimmed by 2 bases and 0 bases, with 14 bases remaining between them. The CDR3 has 16 amino acids. DNA of the CDR3: TGTGCCAGCAGTGAAGGAAACAGCCCAAGCTCCTACGAGCAGTACTTC. This codes for CASSEGNSPSSYEQYF.

This chain joins TRBV29-1 and TRBJ1-1, with a possible D match to TRBD1 (6 bases). The length of the CDR3 is 13 residues. Germline CDR1 and CDR2: SQVTM and ANQGSEA. Trimming stripped 5 bases from V and 0 bases from J, with 10 bases between. The CDR3 sequence is CSVYSGVNTEAFF. The CDR3 nucleotides read TGCAGCGTTTATTCAGGGGTGAACACTGAAGCTTTCTTT.

The V call is TRBV5-6, the J call TRBJ1-5; D perhaps matches TRBD1 (5 bases). This CDR3 spans 15 amino acids. Per germline, CDR1 SGHDT and CDR2 YYEEEE. Trimming shortened V by 5 bases and J by 7 bases, and 19 bases separated the two germline ends. DNA of the CDR3: TGTGCCAGCAGTTTTAGACGGTCCGGGGGGCAGCCCCAGCATTTT. The encoded protein is CASSFRRSGGQPQHF.

The chain employs TRBV28 and TRBJ1-5; 7 bases are a match to TRBD1. The trim removed 5 bases at V and 5 bases at J, leaving 9 bases unmatched. Germline values: CDR1 MDHEN, CDR2 SYDVKM. The CDR3 sequence is 15 residues long. The CDR3 loop is CASSPGKGAYQPQHF. The CDR3 nucleotides read TGTGCCAGCAGTCCCGGGAAGGGGGCTTATCAGCCCCAGCATTTT.

The chain links TRBV6-4 to TRBJ2-6, with D possibly being TRBD1 (6 bases). The V gene's germline CDR1 is MRHNA and CDR2 SNTAGT. This CDR3 region has 15 residues. V was pared by 7 bases and J by 0 bases, with 10 bases between. The CDR3 region has the DNA TGTGCCAGCACGGACAGTCACTCTGGGGCCAACGTCCTGACTTTC. It codes for CASTDSHSGANVLTF.

For this clone: Additional DNA sequences in this sample encode the identical CDR3. V is TRBV6-5 and J is TRBJ1-5, with a weak D call TRBD1 (5 bases). V lost 2 bases to trimming and J lost 3 bases, with 8 bases between them. CDR1 and CDR2 (germline): MNHEY, SVGAGI. The CDR3 sequence is 14 residues long. The CDR3 coding sequence is TGTGCCAGCAGTTACGGCAGGGTCAATCAGCCCCAGCATTTT. This sequence encodes CASSYGRVNQPQHF.

This clone has a single count. The rearrangement links TRBV29-1 to TRBJ1-3; D call uncertain. This CDR3 is 13 amino acids long. With 6 bases removed from V and 9 bases from J, the gap between germline ends came to 18 bases. Germline V lookup: CDR1 SQVTM, CDR2 ANQGSEA. CDR3 sequence: CSVASSGGGTIYF. DNA of the CDR3: TGCAGCGTGGCCAGTAGTGGAGGCGGCACCATATATTTT. The variable domain in full, completed from reference TRBV29-1 and TRBJ1-3, reads SAVISQKPSRDICQRGTSLTIQCQVDSQVTMMFWYRQQPGQSLTLIATANQGSEATYESGFVIDKFPISRPNLTFSTLTVSNMSPEDSSIYLCSVASSGGGTIYFGEGSWLTVV.

The chain is built from TRBV4-1 and TRBJ1-2; D not certain. Germline values: CDR1 MGHRA, CDR2 YSYEKL. The CDR3 spans 14 residues. V gave up 0 bases and J gave up 7 bases, with 12 bases separating them. CDR3 bases: TGCGCCAGCAGCCAAGAGGATCCCCGGGGTGGCTACACCTTC. Translating it yields CASSQEDPRGGYTF.

This chain joins TRBV18 and TRBJ2-7; 8 positions agree with TRBD1. The CDR3 consists of 15 residues. The J segment lost 3 bases and the V segment lost 3 bases, leaving 7 bases of the junction unmatched. Germline V CDR1 and CDR2: KGHSH, LQKENI. The CDR3 DNA is TGTGCCAGCTCACCCACGGACAGGGTACACTACGAGCAGTACTTC. Translation gives CASSPTDRVHYEQYF.

In this sample, this clone turned up once. V and J are TRBV19 and TRBJ1-5; TRBD1 aligns across 12 bases. Germline V lookup: CDR1 LNHDA, CDR2 SQIVND (reference sequence). Unmatched junction bases numbered 17, after V lost 4 bases and J lost 7 bases. The CDR3 runs to 19 residues. The CDR3 DNA reads TGTGCCAGTAGTACAAGGGGGGACAGGGGGCGACGGGGGGACCAGCCCCAGCATTTT. Translation: CASSTRGDRGRRGDQPQHF.

The chain employs TRBV6-6 and TRBJ2-5; D is undetermined. V was trimmed by 2 bases and J by 2 bases, leaving 12 bases between them. The length of the CDR3 is 15 residues. Germline V lookup: CDR1 MNHNY, CDR2 SVGAGI (reference sequence). CDR3: CASSYPWADQETQYF. Here the CDR3 DNA reads TGTGCCAGCAGTTACCCTTGGGCCGATCAAGAGACCCAGTACTTC.

This clone was seen a single time. The chain carries TRBV29-1 and TRBJ1-1; D not resolved. CDR3 length equals 12 residues. V was cut by 2 bases and J by 8 bases, with 12 bases left in between. In germline, CDR1 is SQVTM, CDR2 ANQGSEA. In DNA, the CDR3 is TGCAGCGTTGAATTGGGCCATTGGGAAGCTTTCTTT. Translating gives CSVELGHWEAFF.

This clone was observed a few times. The chain employs TRBV12-5 and TRBJ2-1; no definite D call. Germline loops: CDR1 LGHNT, CDR2 FRNRAP. The V gene lost 0 bases and the J gene lost 4 bases, with 4 bases spanning the gap. The CDR3 spans 13 residues. Here the CDR3 reads CASGLVQYNEQFF. CDR3 bases: TGTGCTAGTGGTTTGGTACAATACAATGAGCAGTTCTTC. The complete variable domain, with remaining parts taken from reference TRBV12-5 and TRBJ2-1, reads DARVTQTPRHKVTEMGQEVTMRCQPILGHNTVFWYRQTMMQGLELLAYFRNRAPLDDSGMPKDRFSAEMPDATLATLKIQPSEPRDSAVYFCASGLVQYNEQFFGPGTRLTVL.

The chain joins TRBV19 to TRBJ2-4, with 8 bases identical to TRBD2. Germline V lookup: CDR1 LNHDA, CDR2 SQIVND (reference sequence). The CDR3 is 13 residues long. The J segment lost 8 bases and the V segment lost 3 bases, leaving 3 bases of the junction unmatched. CDR3 protein: CASSIEAGDIQYF. In DNA form, the CDR3 reads TGTGCCAGTAGTATCGAAGCGGGAGACATTCAGTACTTC.